Following are 17 T cell receptor beta chains from one sample sequenced in a study of shared clonotypes between healthy human individuals. Method: immunoSEQ multiplex PCR; TCRdb's copy keeps in-frame clones and lacks some. The sample contains approximately 980,000 clones, approximately 80% of which appear only once. The specimen was memory CD4+ T cells sorted from blood. Described subset: CD45RA-negative fraction. The source is a man younger than 35 in good health.

The genes are TRBV6-5 and TRBJ2-5, with no clear D. Germline V gene lookup returns CDR1 MNHEY and CDR2 SVGAGI. V lost 6 bases to trimming and J lost 7 bases, with 18 bases between them. This CDR3 is 14 amino acids long. The CDR3 nucleotides read TGTGCCAGCAGCACCAACCAGCAGATGGGGACCCAGTACTTC. Translation: CASSTNQQMGTQYF.

This clone was detected once. For the CDR3, the DNA is TGTGCCAGCTCACGGACCACAGGGGGAGATGAAGCTTTCTTT. Protein: CASSRTTGGDEAFF. V usage is TRBV18 and J usage is TRBJ1-1; TRBD1 matches at 8 bases. Trimming at V came to 4 bases and at J to 7 bases, leaving 8 bases not matched to a gene. The CDR3 length is 14 residues. CDR1 KGHSH and CDR2 LQKENI come from the germline V gene.

This chain links TRBV4-3 with TRBJ1-3, with D hard to call. This CDR3 region has 16 residues. CDR1 is LGHNA, CDR2 YSLEER, per germline. Trimming cost V 0 bases and J 0 bases, with 9 bases left between them. The CDR3 bases are TGCGCCAGCAGCCAAGATATAGTCCCCTCTGGAAACACCATATATTTT. Residues: CASSQDIVPSGNTIYF.

The chain uses TRBV6-1 and TRBJ1-6; D ambiguous. Trimming cost V 6 bases and J 7 bases, with 13 bases left between them. The CDR3 covers 14 residues. Germline CDR1 is MNHNS and CDR2 is SASEGT. In DNA form, the CDR3 reads TGTGCCAGCAGCGCTCGGGATGACAATTCACCCCTCCACTTT. It codes for CASSARDDNSPLHF.

The chain joins TRBV7-9 to TRBJ2-7, with D possibly TRBD1 on 6 matching bases. This CDR3 has 14 residues. Germline loops: CDR1 SEHNR, CDR2 FQNEAQ (reference sequence). Trimming shortened V by 5 bases and J by 5 bases, and 16 bases separated the two germline ends. The CDR3: CASSTHRDLDEQYF. DNA for the CDR3: TGTGCCAGCAGCACTCACAGGGATCTCGACGAGCAGTACTTC.

Comments on this clone: Other DNA sequences from this sample encode an identical CDR3 as well. The chain employs TRBV4-1 and TRBJ2-3; D is possibly TRBD1 or TRBD2 (5 bases each). Trimming cost V 0 bases and J 2 bases, with 12 bases left between them. CDR3 length: 16 residues. Germline CDR1 MGHRA, CDR2 YSYEKL. CDR3 residues: CASSQDLRGTTDTQYF. The CDR3 DNA reads as TGCGCCAGCAGCCAAGATCTACGAGGGACCACAGATACGCAGTATTTT.

The chain is built from TRBV2 and TRBJ1-2; D is ambiguous. The CDR3 covers 14 residues. In germline, CDR1 is SNHLY, CDR2 FYNNEI. The V and J ends lost 6 bases and 4 bases respectively, with 15 bases between them. The CDR3 spells CASSADRSGYGYTF. CDR3 coding DNA: TGTGCCAGCAGCGCTGACCGGTCCGGCTATGGCTACACCTTC.

The chain is built from TRBV2 and TRBJ1-5; 11 positions agree with TRBD1. Germline assignment: CDR1 SNHLY and CDR2 FYNNEI. This CDR3 region has 17 residues. V lost 4 bases, J lost 0 bases, and 5 bases stayed unmatched. In DNA, the CDR3 is TGTGCCAGCAGTGGGGGACAGGGGGGTTATAGCAATCAGCCCCAGCATTTT. It is translated as CASSGGQGGYSNQPQHF.

The rearrangement uses TRBV6-5 and TRBJ2-7; TRBD2 agrees at 11 bases. This CDR3 comprises 14 residues. Germline V lookup: CDR1 MNHEY, CDR2 SVGAGI. Germline trimming cut 6 bases from V and 4 bases from J; bases unmatched to any gene: 5. CDR3 in amino acids: CASRTLAGGYEQYF. The CDR3 DNA sequence: TGTGCCAGCAGGACCTTAGCGGGAGGGTACGAGCAGTACTTC.

V gene TRBV6-5 combines with J gene TRBJ1-2; D is uncertain. Germline V gene data show CDR1 as MNHEY and CDR2 as SVGAGI. This CDR3 is 12 amino acids long. The V end lost 5 bases, the J end lost 8 bases, and 12 bases lay between the germline ends. The CDR3 coding sequence is TGTGCCAGCAGTACCCCCAAAGGGGGCTACACCTTC. It is translated as CASSTPKGGYTF.

As concerns this clone: Being one base from a much bigger clone, this may be a read error. The CDR3 sequence: CAWKNWDRTSGNTIYF. CDR3 DNA sequence: TGTGCCTGGAAAAACTGGGACAGAACCTCTGGAAACACCATATATTTT. This chain connects TRBV30 to TRBJ1-3, with TRBD1 matching 7 bases. Germline values: CDR1 GTSNPN, CDR2 SVGIG (reference sequence). J was trimmed by 0 bases and V by 4 bases; bases with no gene match: 9. The CDR3 runs to 16 residues. The full variable domain, with the rest looked up from reference TRBV30 and TRBJ1-3, is SQTIHQWPATLVQPVGSPLSLECTVEGTSNPNLYWYRQAAGRGLQLLFYSVGIGQISSEVPQNLSASRPQDRQFILSSKKLLLSDSGFYLCAWKNWDRTSGNTIYFGEGSWLTVV.

This clone was counted many times. J is TRBJ1-4 and V is TRBV5-6, with D perhaps TRBD1 (6 bases). Germline V gene lookup returns CDR1 SGHDT and CDR2 YYEEEE. The germline V and J ends were trimmed by 6 bases and 8 bases, with 17 bases remaining between them. The CDR3 runs to 14 residues. CDR3 sequence: CASTLGAGVEKLFF. In DNA form, the CDR3 reads TGTGCCAGCACCCTGGGGGCAGGGGTAGAAAAACTGTTTTTT.

The chain is built from TRBV7-3 and TRBJ1-1; D is possibly TRBD1 (6 bases). The CDR3 has 13 residues. The V gene lost 5 bases and the J gene lost 6 bases, with 13 bases spanning the gap. Germline CDR1 and CDR2: SGHTA and FQGTGA. The CDR3 DNA is TGTGCCAGCAGCGCGACCGGGACATCTGAAGCTTTCTTT. Encoded protein: CASSATGTSEAFF.

This chain connects TRBV5-1 to TRBJ2-3, with D possibly being TRBD2 (7 bases). CDR1 SGHRS and CDR2 YFSETQ come from the germline V gene. CDR3 length: 16 amino acids. Trimming left V 4 bases short and J 0 bases short, with 15 bases between. The DNA of the CDR3 is TGCGCCAGCAGCAAAGGGGGGGTTACTAGCACAGATACGCAGTATTTT. Its translation: CASSKGGVTSTDTQYF.

The gene calls are TRBV5-1 and TRBJ1-1; 8 bases match TRBD1. Germline CDR1 is SGHRS and CDR2 is YFSETQ. The CDR3 runs 14 residues. The junction had 5 bases not matched to a gene; V was cut back by 5 bases and J by 2 bases. CDR3 protein: CASSTGGPNTEAFF. The CDR3 DNA reads TGCGCCAGCAGTACAGGGGGACCTAACACTGAAGCTTTCTTT.

This clone was seen a few times. This CDR3 is also generated by other DNA sequences in the sample. V is TRBV7-2 and J is TRBJ1-6; no clear D. Per the germline V gene, CDR1 is SGHTA and CDR2 is FQGNSA. The V end was cut by 1 base, the J end by 9 bases, with 4 bases between. This CDR3 is 12 amino acids long. As DNA, the CDR3 is TGTGCCAGCAGCTTAGACCTTTCACCCCTCCACTTT. Translating gives CASSLDLSPLHF. Based on the CDR3 plus reference TRBV7-2 and TRBJ1-6, the full variable domain is GAGVSQSPSNKVTEKGKDVELRCDPISGHTALYWYRQSLGQGLEFLIYFQGNSAPDKSGLPSDRFSAERTGGSVSTLTIQRTQQEDSAVYLCASSLDLSPLHFGNGTRLTVT.

This chain uses TRBV10-1 with TRBJ2-7; 12 positions agree with TRBD1. The CDR3 runs 15 residues. V shed 11 bases and J 3 bases; nucleotides not matched to a gene: 11. Germline values: CDR1 WNHNN, CDR2 SYGVQD (reference sequence). The CDR3 sequence: CAPRGGDRGLYEQYF. The CDR3 DNA is TGCGCCCCCCGGGGGGGGGACAGGGGGCTCTACGAGCAGTACTTC.